This T cell receptor beta chain appears in the sequencing data of a study of CD8 T cells in Susac syndrome. Findings and limits, study-wide: That the number of individuals in its TCR sequencing and HLA analysis was relatively small was acknowledged by the study.

Random hexamers were used to reverse transcribe the RNA input (about 0.45 to 1 ug). TCRdb ran MiXCR on the immunoSEQ multiplex PCR reads and lists one entry per CDR3 protein. Among roughly 190,000 distinct CDR3 sequences listed, 85% to 95% were seen once. Worth noting for this clonotype: What it binds is unknown.

Trimming cost V 0 bases and J 1 base; bases outside gene matches: 0. The CDR3 extends over 16 amino acids. CDR1 MNHEY and CDR2 SVGEGT come from the germline V gene. Sequencing of TCR beta, carried out with a high-throughput approach, was applied to CD8+ and CD4+ T cells from the blood. TEMRA cells were FACS-enriched, while CD8+ and CD4+ T cells were negatively isolated. This rearrangement joins TRBV6-2 or TRBV6-3 to TRBJ2-5; 12 bases line up with TRBD1. The sequence came from a human donor in good health. Sequencing was performed on CD4+ T cells from PBMCs. CDR3 nucleotides: TGTGCCAGCAGTTACTCGGGACAGGGGGCCCAAGAGACCCAGTACTTC. Its protein product is CASSYSGQGAQETQYF.